The 29 T cell receptor beta chains below were found in one sample sequenced in a study of blood T cells in healthy people across ages. The authors ran a second PCR of roughly 6 to 11 cycles using a sample-barcoded 5' primer and a J-beta primer mix. TCRdb recomputed calls from the 5' RACE reads with MiXCR, one row per CDR3 protein. Of some 760,000 distinct CDR3 sequences listed, roughly 25% are singletons. This sample was also put to use in a study of T cells of mothers and their children.

What was sequenced was blood. The origin of the receptors is a boy between 10 and 17 years old in good health.

The J gene is TRBJ1-2, the V gene TRBV7-2, with D maybe TRBD1 (5 bases). V was shortened by 3 bases and J by 2 bases, with 13 bases between the two germline ends. CDR3 length: 15 residues. Per the germline V gene, CDR1 is SGHTA and CDR2 is FQGNSA. CDR3 coding DNA: TGTGCCAGCAGCTTGGGGTTAGGGGAGAACTATGGCTACACCTTC. Its protein product is CASSLGLGENYGYTF.

The genes are TRBV29-1 and TRBJ1-2, with D tentatively TRBD1 (5 bases). Germline CDR1 is SQVTM and CDR2 is ANQGSEA. Trimming stripped 0 bases from V and 10 bases from J, with 15 bases between. The CDR3 loop spans 13 amino acids. The CDR3 nucleotides read TGCAGCGTTGAAGATCCTGGGGCTTATCCCTACACCTTC. Amino acids: CSVEDPGAYPYTF.

The rearrangement uses TRBV5-1 and TRBJ2-7; D is perhaps TRBD1 (6 bases). V shed 1 base and J shed 2 bases, with 13 bases lying between them. The germline V gene has CDR1 SGHRS and CDR2 YFSETQ. This CDR3 is built from 15 residues. The CDR3 DNA reads TGCGCCAGCAGCTTGAGGCAGGGGCTAACCTACGAGCAGTACTTC. This sequence encodes CASSLRQGLTYEQYF.

The chain joins TRBV7-2 to TRBJ2-7, with D tentatively TRBD1 or TRBD2 (5 bases each). Per the germline V gene, CDR1 is SGHTA and CDR2 is FQGNSA. V lost 1 base and J lost 0, with 13 bases in between. CDR3 length: 16 residues. The CDR3 reads CASSLDGAQYSYEQYF. The CDR3, as DNA: TGTGCCAGCAGCTTAGACGGGGCCCAGTACTCCTACGAGCAGTACTTC. The full variable domain, completed using reference TRBV7-2 and TRBJ2-7, is GAGVSQSPSNKVTEKGKDVELRCDPISGHTALYWYRQSLGQGLEFLIYFQGNSAPDKSGLPSDRFSAERTGGSVSTLTIQRTQQEDSAVYLCASSLDGAQYSYEQYFGPGTRLTVT.

The chain couples TRBV7-9 to TRBJ2-5; D may correspond to TRBD1 or TRBD2 (5 bases each). V was pared by 4 bases and J by 4 bases, with 13 bases between. Per germline, CDR1 SEHNR and CDR2 FQNEAQ (reference sequence). This CDR3 has 14 amino acids. The CDR3 nucleotides read TGTGCCAGCAGCTCCCCGACGGGGACAGAGACCCAGTACTTC. Its protein is CASSSPTGTETQYF.

J is TRBJ1-1 and V is TRBV6-2 or TRBV6-3; weak D call: TRBD1 (5 bases). The CDR3 is 15 residues long. Trimming removed 2 bases from V and 1 base from J, with 11 bases in between. From germline, CDR1 is MNHEY and CDR2 SVGEGT. The CDR3 sequence: CASSYGAWPNTEAFF. CDR3 in DNA: TGTGCCAGCAGTTACGGGGCTTGGCCGAACACTGAAGCTTTCTTT.

The table lists this clonotype with a few counts. A read error may explain this, as a much larger clone is one base away. The chain couples TRBV7-9 to TRBJ2-7, with 7 nucleotides matching TRBD1. With V trimmed by 4 bases and J by 2 bases, 5 bases remained unmatched. CDR3 size: 14 residues. CDR1 SEHNR and CDR2 FQNEAQ come from the germline V gene (reference sequence). The CDR3 protein is CASSSRDSAYEQYF. The CDR3 DNA reads TGTGCCAGCAGCTCCCGGGACAGCGCCTACGAGCAGTACTTC.

This clonotype has more than one count but fewer than ten. The genes are TRBV19 and TRBJ2-3; the D is unclear. Germline CDR1 LNHDA, CDR2 SQIVND (reference sequence). The CDR3 sequence is 10 residues long. V dropped 9 bases and J dropped 4 bases, with 5 bases sitting between them. CDR3 sequence: CASESDTQYF. CDR3 bases: TGTGCCAGCGAATCAGATACGCAGTATTTT.

The V and J genes are TRBV12-3 or TRBV12-4 and TRBJ2-1; 9 bases line up with TRBD2. CDR3 length equals 16 residues. V trimming: 5 bases; J trimming: 10 bases; junction bases outside the gene matches: 15. The CDR3: CASSAVQLAAGGEQFF. The CDR3 nucleotides are TGTGCCAGCAGTGCTGTCCAACTAGCGGCGGGAGGGGAGCAGTTCTTC.

This chain uses TRBV14 with TRBJ2-7; D remains unclear. Trimming cost V 1 base and J 2 bases, with 12 bases left between them. Germline lookup yields CDR1 SGHDN and CDR2 FVKESK. The CDR3 length is 15 residues. The CDR3 DNA follows: TGTGCCAGCAGCCAAGGGAGACGATACCCCTACGAGCAGTACTTC. It encodes CASSQGRRYPYEQYF.

The rearrangement links TRBV9 to TRBJ2-3, with a tentative D call TRBD2 (6 bases). The V gene's germline CDR1 is SGDLS and CDR2 YYNGEE. V shed 0 bases and J shed 4 bases, with 18 bases lying between them. The CDR3 runs to 17 residues. The CDR3, as DNA: TGTGCCAGCAGCGTAGCTCGGGGGACGGCGAATTCAGATACGCAGTATTTT. Translation gives CASSVARGTANSDTQYF.

The chain employs TRBV20-1 and TRBJ2-6; no clear D. This CDR3 has 14 amino acids. In germline, CDR1 is DFQATT, CDR2 SNEGSKA (reference sequence). Trimming removed 3 bases at V and 1 base at J, with 7 bases between. The CDR3 region is CSASHRSGANVLTF. The CDR3 DNA reads as TGCAGTGCTAGTCATCGGTCTGGGGCCAACGTCCTGACTTTC.

The chain uses TRBV5-1 and TRBJ2-1; D is possibly TRBD1 (5 bases). Trimming took 1 base from V and 2 from J, leaving 19 bases between them. CDR1 is SGHRS and CDR2 is YFSETQ in the germline V gene. The CDR3 totals 18 residues. CDR3 DNA: TGCGCCAGCAGCTTGACGTCGGGTGGGGCACTCCCCTACAATGAGCAGTTCTTC. This codes for CASSLTSGGALPYNEQFF.

The rearrangement links TRBV5-1 to TRBJ2-5, with 10 nucleotides matching TRBD2. The trim removed 0 bases at V and 4 bases at J, leaving 3 bases unmatched. CDR1 and CDR2 from the germline V gene are SGHRS and YFSETQ. This CDR3 comprises 15 residues. The CDR3 region is CASSLVASGGETQYF. The DNA of the CDR3 is TGCGCCAGCAGCTTGGTGGCTAGCGGGGGAGAGACCCAGTACTTC. Looking up the rest from reference TRBV5-1 and TRBJ2-5 gives the full variable domain: KAGVTQTPRYLIKTRGQQVTLSCSPISGHRSVSWYQQTPGQGLQFLFEYFSETQRNKGNFPGRFSGRQFSNSRSEMNVSTLELGDSALYLCASSLVASGGETQYFGPGTRLLVL.

This clonotype showed up many times. This chain joins TRBV7-9 and TRBJ1-2, with D uncertain. V lost 5 bases to trimming and J lost 2 bases, with 15 bases between them. Germline lookup yields CDR1 SEHNR and CDR2 FQNEAQ (reference sequence). The CDR3 totals 15 residues. The CDR3: CASSPRTEPNYGYTF. In DNA form, the CDR3 reads TGTGCCAGCAGCCCCCGGACGGAACCCAACTATGGCTACACCTTC.

This clonotype has more than one count but fewer than ten. The rearrangement joins TRBV7-9 to TRBJ1-1; TRBD1 might be the D (6 bases). V dropped 5 bases and J dropped 5 bases, with 9 bases sitting between them. This CDR3 spans 12 amino acids. CDR1 is SEHNR, CDR2 FQNEAQ, per germline (reference sequence). CDR3 amino acids: CASSQGQTEAFF. In DNA form, the CDR3 reads TGTGCCAGCAGCCAAGGACAGACTGAAGCTTTCTTT.

There are a few counts of this clonotype. The V call is TRBV10-3, the J call TRBJ2-5; TRBD1 is a possible D gene (6 bases). There are 15 residues in the CDR3. The V and J ends lost 2 bases and 3 bases respectively, with 13 bases between them. Germline V gene sequence: CDR1 ENHRY, CDR2 SYGVKD. CDR3 in amino acids: CAISEPQQGKETQYF. The CDR3 DNA reads TGTGCCATCAGTGAGCCCCAACAGGGTAAAGAGACCCAGTACTTC.

V is TRBV28 and J is TRBJ2-2; 12 nucleotides align to TRBD2. The V and J ends lost 6 bases and 16 bases, in that order; junction bases with no gene match: 15. Germline V gives CDR1 MDHEN, CDR2 SYDVKM. The CDR3 extends over 15 amino acids. The CDR3 spells CASSPILAGGSSPFF. CDR3 nucleotide sequence: TGTGCCAGCAGCCCCATACTAGCGGGAGGTTCGAGTCCGTTTTTT.

The genes are TRBV20-1 and TRBJ2-5; no firm D call. Judging by the DNA end, TRBJ2-1 fits better; the J call may be wrong. Germline values: CDR1 DFQATT, CDR2 SNEGSKA (reference sequence). The CDR3 has 12 amino acids. CDR3 coding DNA: TGCAGTGCTAGCCCCCCGTTCGATGAGCAGTTCTTC. Amino acids: CSASPPFDEQFF.

The V call is TRBV24-1, the J call TRBJ2-1, with TRBD2 identical over 8 bases. Germline CDR1 is KGHDR and CDR2 is SFDVKD. The junction had 8 bases not matched to a gene; V was cut back by 5 bases and J by 3 bases. This CDR3 has 16 amino acids. CDR3 sequence (DNA): TGTGCCACCAGTGCCTTAGCGGGGAAAAACTACAATGAGCAGTTCTTC. It encodes CATSALAGKNYNEQFF.

This clonotype has a handful of counts. V is TRBV11-1 and J is TRBJ2-2, with D tentatively TRBD1 (6 bases). The CDR3 is 16 residues long. The ends were cut back, 7 bases at V and 5 bases at J, with 20 bases in the middle. Germline V lookup: CDR1 SGHAT, CDR2 FQDESV (reference sequence). The DNA of the CDR3 is TGTGCCAGCACCCTTAGCGTTACAGGGCGAACCGGGGAGCTGTTTTTT. It translates to CASTLSVTGRTGELFF.

V usage is TRBV7-6 and J usage is TRBJ2-1, with TRBD2 identical over 11 bases. The CDR3 consists of 16 residues. CDR1 SGHVS and CDR2 FNYEAQ come from the germline V gene. The J segment lost 4 bases and the V segment lost 3 bases, leaving 5 bases of the junction unmatched. For the CDR3, the DNA is TGTGCCAGCAGCTTGTTGGGACTAGCGGTTTACAATGAGCAGTTCTTC. This codes for CASSLLGLAVYNEQFF. Using reference TRBV7-6 and TRBJ2-1 for the parts outside the CDR3, the full variable domain is GAGVSQSPRYKVTKRGQDVALRCDPISGHVSLYWYRQALGQGPEFLTYFNYEAQQDKSGLPNDRFSAERPEGSISTLTIQRTEQRDSAMYRCASSLLGLAVYNEQFFGPGTRLTVL.

A few counts support this clonotype. V usage is TRBV7-9 and J usage is TRBJ2-1, with TRBD2 identical over 9 bases. V shed 5 bases and J 4 bases; nucleotides not matched to a gene: 3. Germline loops: CDR1 SEHNR, CDR2 FQNEAQ (reference sequence). This CDR3 region has 14 residues. The CDR3 nucleotides are TGTGCCAGCAGCGGACTAGCGACTTACAATGAGCAGTTCTTC. Translated, it gives CASSGLATYNEQFF.

The chain carries TRBV19 and TRBJ1-2; TRBD1 matches at 7 bases. V lost 6 bases to trimming and J lost 3 bases; unmatched junction nucleotides: 4. CDR3 size: 13 residues. Germline loops: CDR1 LNHDA, CDR2 SQIVND (reference sequence). The CDR3 region has the DNA TGTGCCAGTAGCATGGGACAGTACTATGGCTACACCTTC. This gives the protein CASSMGQYYGYTF.

This rearrangement joins TRBV28 to TRBJ2-5; 9 nucleotides match TRBD1. The better agreement between TRBJ2-1 and the DNA end casts doubt on the J call. CDR1 MDHEN and CDR2 SYDVKM come from the germline V gene. This CDR3 contains 14 residues. The CDR3 reads CASSLIGTGNEQFF. As DNA, the CDR3 is TGTGCCAGCAGTTTAATTGGGACAGGGAACGAGCAGTTCTTC.

This clonotype was observed once. Since no conserved phenylalanine or tryptophan closes the CDR3, a read error is the likely cause. V gene TRBV27 combines with J gene TRBJ2-6; 7 bases match TRBD1. The germline gives CDR1 MNHEY, CDR2 SMNVEV (reference sequence). The CDR3 is 15 amino acids. J was trimmed by 2 bases and V by 6 bases; bases with no gene match: 4. CDR3 bases: TGTGCCAGCAGGCCAGGGGGAGCTGGGGCCAACGTCCTGACTCTC. This gives the protein CASRPGGAGANVLTL.

V gene TRBV20-1 combines with J gene TRBJ2-1; no reliable D call. Looked up from germline, CDR1 is DFQATT and CDR2 is SNEGSKA (reference sequence). The CDR3 is 12 amino acids. V was shortened by 3 bases and J by 4 bases, with 7 bases between the two germline ends. CDR3 in DNA: TGCAGTGCTAGTGACCCGTACAATGAGCAGTTCTTC. Amino acid sequence: CSASDPYNEQFF.

This clonotype was detected only a few times. This chain uses TRBV18 with TRBJ2-5; D possibly corresponds to TRBD2 (6 bases). CDR3 length: 22 amino acids. V was shortened by 5 bases and J by 1 base, with 35 bases between the two germline ends. The germline V gene encodes CDR1 KGHSH and CDR2 LQKENI. The CDR3 DNA reads as TGTGCCAGCTCATCCCAAAGGATTCAAGGGGCTAGCGCGAGATCCTCCCAAGAGACCCAGTACTTC. The encoded protein is CASSSQRIQGASARSSQETQYF.

This clonotype was seen more than once but under ten times. This rearrangement joins TRBV12-5 to TRBJ2-1; TRBD2 aligns across 7 bases. Germline V lookup: CDR1 LGHNT, CDR2 FRNRAP. Unmatched junction bases numbered 13, after V lost 1 base and J lost 13 bases. The CDR3 extends over 15 amino acids. The CDR3 loop is CASGLALESSGHQFF. As DNA, the CDR3 is TGTGCTAGTGGTTTGGCCCTGGAGTCTAGCGGTCACCAGTTCTTC.